This T cell receptor beta chain appears in the sequencing data of a study of T cell responses to AZD1222 COVID-19 vaccine. The CDR3 loop spans 12 amino acids. The V end lost 5 bases, the J end lost 2 bases, and 7 bases lay between the germline ends. The germline gives CDR1 SNHLY, CDR2 FYNNEI. TCRdb keeps only in-frame clones here, not all; method: immunoSEQ multiplex PCR. The sample has about 98,000 clones, 86% seen once. The sequence was obtained from an adult in good health. The source material was peripheral blood, sampled on day 0 of AZD1222 vaccination. The V and J genes are TRBV2 and TRBJ2-7; D not certain. The chain's CDR3 is CASSRRTYEQYF. The CDR3, as DNA: TGTGCCAGCAGTCGGCGGACCTACGAGCAGTACTTC.